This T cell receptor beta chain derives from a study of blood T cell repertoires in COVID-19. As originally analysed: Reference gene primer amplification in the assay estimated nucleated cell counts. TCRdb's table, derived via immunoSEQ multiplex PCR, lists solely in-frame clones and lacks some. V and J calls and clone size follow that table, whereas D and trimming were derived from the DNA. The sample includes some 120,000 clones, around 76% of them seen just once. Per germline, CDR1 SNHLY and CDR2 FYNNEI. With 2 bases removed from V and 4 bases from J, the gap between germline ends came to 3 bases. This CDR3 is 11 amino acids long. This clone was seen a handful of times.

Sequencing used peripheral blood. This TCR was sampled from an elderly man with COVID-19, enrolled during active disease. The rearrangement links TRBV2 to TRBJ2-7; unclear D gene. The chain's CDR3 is CASSEYYEQYF. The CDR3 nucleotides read TGTGCCAGCAGTGAATATTACGAGCAGTACTTC.